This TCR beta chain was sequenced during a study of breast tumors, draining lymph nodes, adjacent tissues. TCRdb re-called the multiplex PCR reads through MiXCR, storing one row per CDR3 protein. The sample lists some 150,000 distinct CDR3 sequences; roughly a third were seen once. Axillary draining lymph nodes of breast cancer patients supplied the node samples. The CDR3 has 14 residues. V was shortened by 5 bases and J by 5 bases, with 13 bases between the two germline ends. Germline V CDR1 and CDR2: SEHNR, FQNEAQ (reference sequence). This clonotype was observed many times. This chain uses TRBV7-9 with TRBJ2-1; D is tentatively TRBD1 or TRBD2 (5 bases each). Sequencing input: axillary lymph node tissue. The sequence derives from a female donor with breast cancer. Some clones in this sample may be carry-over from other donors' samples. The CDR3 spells CASSRTGPNNEQFF. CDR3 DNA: TGTGCCAGCAGCCGGACGGGACCTAACAATGAGCAGTTCTTC.